The TCR beta chain described here comes from a study of shared clonotypes between healthy human individuals (dated by TCRdb to 2018 to 2021). About the investigation overall: The cohort comprised two women and a few men aged 18 to 49 years. For each donor, CD4 naive and CD4 memory were each run on three plates, CD8 naive on two plates, and CD8 memory on one plate. To estimate repertoire size and how much clonotype sharing occurs between individuals, the study deeply sequenced the blood TCR repertoires of five healthy adults. To increase sequencing depth and limit assay-specific biases, different laboratories used diverse techniques to prepare libraries and sequence TCR repertoires. Between about 0.85 and 9.5 billion PBMCs per donor were obtained by leukapheresis. Study-level results and caveats: Naive subsets generally had larger estimated clonotype richness than memory subsets did. Rarefaction of sorted-subset datasets indicated incomplete sequencing despite the large sequencing depth. When a handful of donors were compared, the shared fraction of clonotypes was about 5.2% for naive CD4, about 4% for naive CD8, 2% to 2.5% for memory CD4, and 0.4% for memory CD8. Compared with non-shared clonotypes, clonotypes shared by all four sorted-subset donors had higher generation probabilities. Only blood was sampled, and tissue TCR repertoires likely differ from those in blood. The genetic and exposure-history diversity represented was limited by the small number of donors. Pairwise subsampling led to the expectation that sequencing depth would affect the degree of clonotype sharing among donors.

This clone came up once. Its antigen target is currently unknown. Base-call qualities are not available, and no considerably larger clone is one nucleotide away. For the CD8 naive samples, CD45RO-negative cells were positively selected for CCR7, yielding a CD45RA+CCR7+ population from which TemRA cells were excluded. Donors were healthy HIV-negative adults with no recently reported acute infections or vaccinations. All donors were Caucasian adults living in Nashville, Tennessee, USA. Blood was collected by leukapheresis, and PBMCs were isolated by Ficoll-Histopaque density gradient centrifugation and then cryopreserved in liquid nitrogen vapor phase. Purity and quantity of every magnetically sorted T cell population were checked by analytical flow cytometry. From each sorted fraction, genomic DNA was isolated and quantified by UV absorbance on a Nanodrop 2000c. The CDR1 and CDR2 encoded by the germline V gene are SGHRS and YFSETQ. Including cysteine and phenylalanine, the CDR3 has 14 amino acids. Just CDR3 DNA is preserved here, 42 bases in frame from base 1. The trim is 3 bases for V and 4 bases for J, with a gap of 13 bases between the germline ends.

TCR CDR3 regions were amplified from genomic DNA by multiplex PCR using the deep immunoSEQ assay. Genomic DNA extracted from each cell subset was distributed evenly over all wells of several immunoSEQ 96-well plates, and each plate served as one replicate. For sorted subsets, around 200 ng genomic DNA, equal to tens of thousands of T cell genomes, was loaded into each replicate PCR. The purified libraries were quantified using a Qubit 3.0 fluorometer, sized with a Bioanalyzer 2100, and then quantified again using the KAPA Library Quantification kit. Every immunoSEQ 96-well plate was sequenced on a dedicated single-read 150-cycle Illumina NextSeq 550 flow cell. In the authors' own workflow: The immunoSEQ output contained only junctional sequences without quality scores, so filtering could not match that applied to full-length reads. To assign V/J genes and CDR3, sequences were annotated against IMGT germline references using PyIR, a Python wrapper for IgBLAST v1.9. Reads were filtered out if the reads had weak V/J assignments (E-value above 1e-6), no CDR3, stop codons, out-of-frame junctions, or ambiguous translated residues. A V3J clonotype was defined by an identical inferred V gene, J gene, and CDR3 amino acid sequence. The percentage overlap between two repertoires was calculated by dividing the number of shared unique clonotypes by the size of the smaller repertoire. RTK rarefaction, the Chao1 estimator, and Recon v2.1 estimates of unobserved clonotypes were used to assess repertoire richness. OLGA was used to compute generation probabilities for all TCRbeta clonotypes that the gDNA method yielded from several donors. The source is immuneACCESS, and TCRdb retained only in-frame sequences with V and J called. Part of the clones is not carried over; for the studies checked, unresolved V genes explain less than half of this, and the remainder is unexplained. V and J calls and clone size are as listed in that table; D and trimming were resolved from the DNA. In all, the sample holds around 2,000,000 clones, and approximately 95% of those were seen once. The ten largest clonotypes hold around 1% of the sample.

Material for sequencing was naive CD8+ T cells sorted from blood. The sample's cell subset or site label, in plain terms: CD45RA+CCR7+. The rearrangement joined TRBV5-1 to TRBJ1-1, with no reliable assignment of the D segment. The receptor comes from a young man in good health. The CDR3 reads CASSSLVGTTEAFF. The bases are TGCGCCAGCAGCTCTCTTGTGGGTACCACTGAAGCTTTCTTT. With the rest looked up from the reference TRBV5-1 and TRBJ1-1 genes rather than sequenced, the full variable domain is KAGVTQTPRYLIKTRGQQVTLSCSPISGHRSVSWYQQTPGQGLQFLFEYFSETQRNKGNFPGRFSGRQFSNSRSEMNVSTLELGDSALYLCASSSLVGTTEAFFGQGTRLTVV.